Shown below are 8 T cell receptor beta chains from a single sample sequenced in a study of breast tumors, draining lymph nodes, adjacent tissues. Axillary draining lymph nodes of breast cancer patients supplied the node samples. TCRdb independently ran MiXCR on the multiplex PCR reads; one entry per CDR3 protein. This sample yields 150,000 to 200,000 distinct CDR3 sequences, of which around a third are seen a single time; roughly 4.3% belongs to the top ten. The specimen sequenced was axillary lymph node tissue. These receptors originate from a female donor with breast cancer. Some clones in this sample may be carry-over from other donors' samples.

The chain employs TRBV28 and TRBJ2-2; 9 nucleotides line up with TRBD1. The CDR3 is 14 amino acids. V was pared by 6 bases and J by 6 bases, with 5 bases of the junction left unmatched. Germline loops: CDR1 MDHEN, CDR2 SYDVKM. The CDR3 DNA reads TGTGCCAGCAGCACCGGGACAGGGCCCGGGGAGCTGTTTTTT. Translated, it gives CASSTGTGPGELFF.

About this clonotype: A much larger clone sits a single nucleotide away, making a read error possible. CDR3 nucleotides: TGTGCCAGCAGCTTGCGGGGTGGCTGCACCTTC. Translation: CASSLRGGCTF. This chain uses TRBV5-1 with TRBJ1-2; D gene uncertain. The CDR3 extends over 11 amino acids. Per the germline V gene, CDR1 is SGHRS and CDR2 is YFSETQ.

There are a few counts of this clonotype. A much larger clone differs by one base, so this may be a read error. The V gene is TRBV7-2, the J gene TRBJ1-2; 8 bases line up with TRBD1. The germline gives CDR1 SGHTA, CDR2 FQGNSA. The CDR3 covers 15 residues. CDR3 coding DNA: TGTGCCAGCAGCCTCTACTGGACAGGGCAAGGTGGCTACCCCTTC. The encoded protein is CASSLYWTGQGGYPF.

This clonotype has only one observation. A junction end diverges from the germline sequence, so it may reflect a read error. The CDR3 DNA reads as TGTGCCTGGGAGTTAGGTGGGAGCTCCTACGATGAGCAGTTCTTC. Translation gives CAWELGGSSYDEQFF. The chain links TRBV30 to TRBJ2-1; TRBD2 is a possible D gene (5 bases). Germline CDR1 reads GTSNPN; CDR2 reads SVGIG (reference sequence). This CDR3 is 15 amino acids long.

Concerning this clonotype: One junction end disagrees with the germline gene, perhaps due to a read error. The V gene is TRBV12-3 or TRBV12-4, the J gene TRBJ2-3, with D uncertain. This CDR3 has 12 residues. DNA of the CDR3: TGTGCCAGCACCACCAGCACAGATACGCAGTACTTT. This gives the protein CASTTSTDTQYF.

In regard to this clonotype: This sequence may be a read error, since a much larger clone differs from it by one base. This rearrangement joins TRBV5-5 to TRBJ2-1, with D possibly TRBD1 on 5 matching bases. The CDR3 consists of 16 residues. Between the trimmed V and J ends, which lost 2 bases and 6 bases, there was a span of 18 bases. Germline V CDR1 and CDR2: SGHKS, YYEKEE (reference sequence). The CDR3 nucleotides are TGTGCCAGCAGCTTAACCCGGGCCAGGGTTCTCAATGAGCAGTTCTTC. This sequence encodes CASSLTRARVLNEQFF.

The chain is built from TRBV12-3 or TRBV12-4 and TRBJ1-1; 7 nucleotides match TRBD1. V shed 5 bases and J 2 bases; nucleotides not matched to a gene: 11. The CDR3 has 16 residues. The CDR3 sequence is CASSPRTGTDNTEAFF. The CDR3 nucleotides read TGTGCCAGCAGTCCGCGGACCGGGACAGATAACACTGAAGCTTTCTTT.

V gene TRBV27 combines with J gene TRBJ2-5, with D perhaps matching TRBD2 (6 bases). Germline assignment: CDR1 MNHEY and CDR2 SMNVEV (reference sequence). Trimming removed 6 bases at V and 5 bases at J, with 19 bases between. This CDR3 is 15 amino acids long. The CDR3 nucleotides read TGTGCCAGCAGCGCAGGGTACGGGGGTGGGGAGACCCAGTACTTC. Residues: CASSAGYGGGETQYF.